What follows describes a single TCR beta chain. The data were obtained in a study of technical replicates of blood from a handful of donors. Produced via immunoSEQ multiplex PCR; TCRdb's table is partial and in-frame only. Found here are about 62,000 clones, roughly 98% of them singletons; the top ten hold about 0.16%. This CDR3 has 14 amino acids. CDR1 and CDR2 (germline): GTSNPN, SVGIG (reference sequence). Trimming left V 0 bases short and J 7 bases short, with 12 bases between. This TCR was recovered from a human donor in good health. The V call is TRBV30, the J call TRBJ1-4; D gene ambiguous. The sample was T cells isolated from PBMCs. The chain's CDR3 is CAWSVPRRGEKLFF. Written as DNA, the CDR3 is TGTGCCTGGAGTGTACCGCGCCGAGGTGAAAAACTGTTTTTT.